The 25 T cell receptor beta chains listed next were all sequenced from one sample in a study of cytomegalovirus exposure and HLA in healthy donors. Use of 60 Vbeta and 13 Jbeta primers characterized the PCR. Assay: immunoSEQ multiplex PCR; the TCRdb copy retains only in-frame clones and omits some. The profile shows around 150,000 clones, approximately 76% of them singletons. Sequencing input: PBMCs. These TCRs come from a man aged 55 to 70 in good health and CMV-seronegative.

The CDR3 reads CASSQERGGYEQYF. The CDR3 coding sequence is TGTGCCAGCAGCCAAGAGCGGGGGGGCTACGAGCAGTACTTC. This chain connects TRBV4-2 to TRBJ2-7, with 9 nucleotides matching TRBD2. The CDR3 loop spans 14 amino acids. V shed 0 bases, J shed 3 bases, and the junction held 0 bases outside the gene matches. Germline-derived CDR1 and CDR2 are LGHNA and YNFKEQ.

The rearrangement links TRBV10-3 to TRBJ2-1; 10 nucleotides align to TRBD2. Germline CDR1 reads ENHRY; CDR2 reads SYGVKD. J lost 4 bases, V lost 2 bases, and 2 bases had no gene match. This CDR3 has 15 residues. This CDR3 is CAISETSGEYNEQFF. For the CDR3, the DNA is TGTGCCATCAGTGAGACTAGCGGGGAATACAATGAGCAGTTCTTC.

The CDR3 DNA reads as TGCGCCAGCAGCTCGGGACAGGGTAGTCAGCCCCAGCATTTT. This encodes CASSSGQGSQPQHF. The V call is TRBV5-1, the J call TRBJ1-5, with TRBD1 identical over 9 bases. The CDR3 has 14 amino acids. CDR1 and CDR2 (germline): SGHRS, YFSETQ. Germline trimming cut 3 bases from V and 6 bases from J; bases unmatched to any gene: 4.

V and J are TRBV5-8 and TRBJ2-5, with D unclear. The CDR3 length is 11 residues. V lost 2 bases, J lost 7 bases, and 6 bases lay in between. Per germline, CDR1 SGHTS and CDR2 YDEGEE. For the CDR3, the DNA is TGTGCCAGCAGCTTTGTCGGGACCCAGTACTTC. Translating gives CASSFVGTQYF.

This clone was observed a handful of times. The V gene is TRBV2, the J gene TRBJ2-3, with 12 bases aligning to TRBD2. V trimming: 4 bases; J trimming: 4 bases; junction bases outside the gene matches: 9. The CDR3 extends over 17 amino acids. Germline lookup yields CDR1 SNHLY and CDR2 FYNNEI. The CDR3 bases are TGTGCCAGCAGTGGTTTCCGACTAGCGGGAGCCCCAGATACGCAGTATTTT. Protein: CASSGFRLAGAPDTQYF.

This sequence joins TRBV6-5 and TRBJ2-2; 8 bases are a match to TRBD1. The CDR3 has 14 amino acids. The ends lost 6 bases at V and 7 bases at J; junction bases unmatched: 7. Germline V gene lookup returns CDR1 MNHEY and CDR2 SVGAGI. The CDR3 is CASRTGQVHGELFF. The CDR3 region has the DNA TGTGCCAGCAGGACGGGACAGGTCCACGGGGAGCTGTTTTTT.

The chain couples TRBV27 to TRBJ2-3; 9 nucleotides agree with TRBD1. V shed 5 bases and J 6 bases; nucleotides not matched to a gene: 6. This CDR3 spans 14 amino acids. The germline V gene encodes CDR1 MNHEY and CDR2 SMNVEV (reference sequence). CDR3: CASSQQGALDTQYF. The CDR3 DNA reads TGTGCCAGCAGTCAACAGGGGGCTCTCGATACGCAGTATTTT.

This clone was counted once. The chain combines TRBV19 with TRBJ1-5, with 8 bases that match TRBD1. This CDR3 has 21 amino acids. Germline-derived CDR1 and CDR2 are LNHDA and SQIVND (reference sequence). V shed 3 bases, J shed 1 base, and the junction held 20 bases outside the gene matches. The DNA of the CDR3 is TGTGCCAGTAGTATGAATCGGGCGGGCTCCCTGGGACAGGTGAGCAATCAGCCCCAGCATTTT. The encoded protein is CASSMNRAGSLGQVSNQPQHF.

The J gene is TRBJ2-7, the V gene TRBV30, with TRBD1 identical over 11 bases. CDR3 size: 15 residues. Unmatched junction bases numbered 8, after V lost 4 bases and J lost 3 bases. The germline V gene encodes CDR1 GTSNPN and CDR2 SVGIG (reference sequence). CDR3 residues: CAWKRTGGYIYEQYF. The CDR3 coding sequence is TGTGCCTGGAAACGGACAGGGGGCTATATCTACGAGCAGTACTTC.

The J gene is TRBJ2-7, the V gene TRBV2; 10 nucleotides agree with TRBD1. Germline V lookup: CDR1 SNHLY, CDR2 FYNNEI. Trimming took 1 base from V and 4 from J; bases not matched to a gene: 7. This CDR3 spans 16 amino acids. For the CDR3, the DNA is TGTGCCAGCAGTGAAGGACAGGGGGCACGAAGTTACGAGCAGTACTTC. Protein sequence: CASSEGQGARSYEQYF.

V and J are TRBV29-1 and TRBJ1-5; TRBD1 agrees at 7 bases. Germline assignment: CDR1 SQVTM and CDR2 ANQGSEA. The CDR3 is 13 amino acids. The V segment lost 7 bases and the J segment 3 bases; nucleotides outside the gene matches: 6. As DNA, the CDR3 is TGCAGCGCCCGGGACAGCATCAATCAGCCCCAGCATTTT. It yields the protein CSARDSINQPQHF.

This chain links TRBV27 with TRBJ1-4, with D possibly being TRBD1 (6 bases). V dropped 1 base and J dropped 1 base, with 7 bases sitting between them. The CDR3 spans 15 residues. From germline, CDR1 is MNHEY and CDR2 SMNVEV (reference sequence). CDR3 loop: CASSLWGQTNEKLFF. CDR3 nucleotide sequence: TGTGCCAGCAGTTTATGGGGACAAACTAATGAAAAACTGTTTTTT.

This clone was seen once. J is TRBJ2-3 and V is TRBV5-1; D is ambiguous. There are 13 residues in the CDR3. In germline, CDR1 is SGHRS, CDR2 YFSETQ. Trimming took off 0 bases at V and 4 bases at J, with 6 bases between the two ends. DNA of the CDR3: TGCGCCAGCAGCTTGGAGCCGGCAGATACGCAGTATTTT. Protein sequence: CASSLEPADTQYF.

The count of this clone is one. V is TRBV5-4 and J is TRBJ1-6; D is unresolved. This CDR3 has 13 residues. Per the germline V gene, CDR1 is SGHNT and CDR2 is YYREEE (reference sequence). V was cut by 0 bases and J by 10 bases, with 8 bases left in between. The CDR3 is CASSLEVSSPLHF. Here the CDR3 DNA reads TGTGCCAGCAGCTTGGAAGTTAGCTCACCCCTCCACTTT. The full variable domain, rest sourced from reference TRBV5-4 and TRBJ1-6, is ETGVTQSPTHLIKTRGQQVTLRCSSQSGHNTVSWYQQALGQGPQFIFQYYREEENGRGNFPPRFSGLQFPNYSSELNVNALELDDSALYLCASSLEVSSPLHFGNGTRLTVT.

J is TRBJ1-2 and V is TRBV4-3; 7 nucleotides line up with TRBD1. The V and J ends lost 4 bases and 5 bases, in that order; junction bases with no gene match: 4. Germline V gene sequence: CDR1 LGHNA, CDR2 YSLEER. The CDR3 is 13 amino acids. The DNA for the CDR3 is TGCGCCAGCAGCCTCGACAGGGTATATGGCTACACCTTC. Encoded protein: CASSLDRVYGYTF.

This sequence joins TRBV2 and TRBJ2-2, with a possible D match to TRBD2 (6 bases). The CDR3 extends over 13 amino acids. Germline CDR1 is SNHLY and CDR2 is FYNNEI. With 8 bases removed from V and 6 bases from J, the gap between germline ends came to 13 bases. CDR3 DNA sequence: TGTGCCAGCCGGGGTGGAGGGCCCGGGGAGCTGTTTTTT. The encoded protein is CASRGGGPGELFF.

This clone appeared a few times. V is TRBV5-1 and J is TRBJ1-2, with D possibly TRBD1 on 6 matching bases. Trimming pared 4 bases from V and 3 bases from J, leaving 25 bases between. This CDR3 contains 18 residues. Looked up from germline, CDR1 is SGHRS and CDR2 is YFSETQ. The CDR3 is CASSRSGANNNVDYGYTF. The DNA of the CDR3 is TGCGCCAGCAGCAGGTCAGGGGCTAATAATAATGTCGACTATGGCTACACCTTC. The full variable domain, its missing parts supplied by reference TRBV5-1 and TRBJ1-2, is KAGVTQTPRYLIKTRGQQVTLSCSPISGHRSVSWYQQTPGQGLQFLFEYFSETQRNKGNFPGRFSGRQFSNSRSEMNVSTLELGDSALYLCASSRSGANNNVDYGYTFGSGTRLTVV.

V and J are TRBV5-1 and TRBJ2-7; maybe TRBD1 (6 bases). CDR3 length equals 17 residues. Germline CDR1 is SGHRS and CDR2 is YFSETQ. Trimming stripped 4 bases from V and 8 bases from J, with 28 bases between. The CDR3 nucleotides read TGCGCCAGCAGCCCTAACCTCGACAGGAGCCCGTTATTTCAGCAGTACTTC. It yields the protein CASSPNLDRSPLFQQYF.

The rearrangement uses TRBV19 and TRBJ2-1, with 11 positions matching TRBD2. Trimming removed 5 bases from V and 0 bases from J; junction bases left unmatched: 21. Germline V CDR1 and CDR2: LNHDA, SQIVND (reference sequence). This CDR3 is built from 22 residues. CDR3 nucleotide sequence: TGTGCCAGTAGTCGACCCTCGAGTTCTAGCGGGGGGAAGTTAAGCTCCTACAATGAGCAGTTCTTC. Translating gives CASSRPSSSSGGKLSSYNEQFF.

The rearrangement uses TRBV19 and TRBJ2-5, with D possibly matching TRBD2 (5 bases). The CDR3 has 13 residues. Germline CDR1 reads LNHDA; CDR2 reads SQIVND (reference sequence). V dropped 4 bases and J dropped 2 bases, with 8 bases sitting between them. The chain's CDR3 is CASSTGVQETQYF. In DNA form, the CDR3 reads TGTGCCAGTAGTACCGGGGTACAAGAGACCCAGTACTTC.

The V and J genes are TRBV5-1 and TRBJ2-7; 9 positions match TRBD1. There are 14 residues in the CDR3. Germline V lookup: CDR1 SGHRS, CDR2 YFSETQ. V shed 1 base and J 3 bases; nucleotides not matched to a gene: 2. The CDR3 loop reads CASSLRDRVYEQYF. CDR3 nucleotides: TGCGCCAGCAGCTTGCGGGACAGGGTCTACGAGCAGTACTTC.

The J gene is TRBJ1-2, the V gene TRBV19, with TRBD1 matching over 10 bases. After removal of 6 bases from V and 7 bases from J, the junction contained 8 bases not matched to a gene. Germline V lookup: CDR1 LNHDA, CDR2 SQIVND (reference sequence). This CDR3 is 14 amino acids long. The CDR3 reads CASRPGQGYLGYTF. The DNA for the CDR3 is TGTGCCAGTAGGCCGGGACAGGGGTATCTTGGCTACACCTTC. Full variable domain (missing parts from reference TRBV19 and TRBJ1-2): DGGITQSPKYLFRKEGQNVTLSCEQNLNHDAMYWYRQDPGQGLRLIYYSQIVNDFQKGDIAEGYSVSREKKESFPLTVTSAQKNPTAFYLCASRPGQGYLGYTFGSGTRLTVV.

In DNA, the CDR3 is TGTGCCATCGGTTTCCAGGGGGCGAACACTGAAGCTTTCTTT. Translating gives CAIGFQGANTEAFF. The chain recombines TRBV10-3 with TRBJ1-1; 8 bases are shared with TRBD1. Germline CDR1 ENHRY, CDR2 SYGVKD. This CDR3 has 14 amino acids. V lost 8 bases, J lost 1 base, and 6 bases stayed unmatched.

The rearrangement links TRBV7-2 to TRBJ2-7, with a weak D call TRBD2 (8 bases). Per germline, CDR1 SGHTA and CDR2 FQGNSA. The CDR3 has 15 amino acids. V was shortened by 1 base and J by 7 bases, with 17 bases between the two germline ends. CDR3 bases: TGTGCCAGCAGCTTAGTACAGGGGTTAGCGGGAGAGCAGTACTTC. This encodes CASSLVQGLAGEQYF.

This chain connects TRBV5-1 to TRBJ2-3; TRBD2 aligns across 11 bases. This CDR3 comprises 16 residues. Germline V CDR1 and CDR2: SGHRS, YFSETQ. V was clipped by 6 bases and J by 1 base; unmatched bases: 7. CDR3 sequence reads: CASTTLAGGGTDTQYF. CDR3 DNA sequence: TGCGCCAGCACAACTTTAGCGGGAGGGGGCACAGATACGCAGTATTTT.